Presented here are 7 T cell receptor beta chains from one specimen sequenced in a study of OX40 agonist ivuxolimab in advanced cancers. The method was immunoSEQ multiplex PCR; TCRdb's version includes in-frame clones alone and lacks a portion of them. The sample records about 99,000 clones, around 90% being singletons. This specimen consisted of CD4+ or CD8+ T cells sorted from blood, obtained in a trial of the OX40 agonist ivuxolimab. The receptors were gathered from an adult with an advanced solid tumor such as melanoma, head and neck, liver or kidney cancer.

This chain joins TRBV6-5 and TRBJ1-1; weak D call: TRBD1 (5 bases). Trimming cost V 5 bases and J 1 base, with 14 bases left between them. Germline V gene lookup returns CDR1 MNHEY and CDR2 SVGAGI. CDR3 size: 15 residues. The CDR3 is CASSPSWGENTEAFF. As DNA, the CDR3 is TGTGCCAGCAGTCCTTCCTGGGGGGAGAACACTGAAGCTTTCTTT.

The chain joins TRBV28 to TRBJ2-3; 9 bases fit TRBD2. Trimming removed 4 bases from V and 1 base from J; junction bases left unmatched: 12. Looked up from germline, CDR1 is MDHEN and CDR2 is SYDVKM. The CDR3 is made up of 18 amino acids. CDR3: CASSSSGGSGSRTDTQYF. CDR3 bases: TGTGCCAGCAGTTCCTCGGGGGGTAGCGGGAGCCGCACAGATACGCAGTATTTT.

The chain uses TRBV30 and TRBJ2-5; D is perhaps TRBD2 (5 bases). This CDR3 spans 15 amino acids. The germline V gene has CDR1 GTSNPN and CDR2 SVGIG (reference sequence). V gave up 5 bases and J gave up 2 bases, with 18 bases separating them. DNA for the CDR3: TGTGCCTGGGGAGTCGGAGGAGTTCGACAAGAGACCCAGTACTTC. Protein: CAWGVGGVRQETQYF. The full variable domain, completed using reference TRBV30 and TRBJ2-5, is SQTIHQWPATLVQPVGSPLSLECTVEGTSNPNLYWYRQAAGRGLQLLFYSVGIGQISSEVPQNLSASRPQDRQFILSSKKLLLSDSGFYLCAWGVGGVRQETQYFGPGTRLLVL.

The chain uses TRBV2 and TRBJ2-1; 10 positions match TRBD1. The ends lost 2 bases at V and 7 bases at J; junction bases unmatched: 5. CDR1 is SNHLY, CDR2 FYNNEI, per germline. The CDR3 is made up of 15 amino acids. This chain's CDR3 is CASSERQGARNEQFF. CDR3 sequence (DNA): TGTGCCAGCAGTGAAAGACAGGGGGCGCGAAATGAGCAGTTCTTC.

The CDR3 bases are TGTGCCAGCAGCAGTTGGACTAGCGGGAGTTACGAGCAGTACTTC. Translation: CASSSWTSGSYEQYF. The chain uses TRBV6-5 and TRBJ2-7; 13 positions match TRBD2. Trimming took 6 bases from V and 4 from J; bases not matched to a gene: 6. This CDR3 has 15 amino acids. Germline CDR1 MNHEY, CDR2 SVGAGI.

The chain uses TRBV5-4 and TRBJ2-3, with 9 bases fitting TRBD2. Germline V lookup: CDR1 SGHNT, CDR2 YYREEE (reference sequence). Losses at the gene ends were 3 bases for V and 1 base for J; bases not matched to a gene: 9. The CDR3 loop spans 17 amino acids. This CDR3 is CASSSPPWTSGTDTQYF. CDR3 DNA sequence: TGTGCCAGCAGCTCCCCCCCCTGGACTAGCGGCACAGATACGCAGTATTTT.

CDR3: CASSPGTPQFGPYEQYF. CDR3 in DNA: TGTGCCAGCTCACCCGGGACACCCCAGTTCGGGCCCTACGAGCAGTACTTC. V usage is TRBV18 and J usage is TRBJ2-7, with a possible D match to TRBD1 (6 bases). CDR1 KGHSH and CDR2 LQKENI come from the germline V gene. Deletions cut 3 bases from V and 2 bases from J, with 20 bases between. This CDR3 is built from 17 residues.